One and the same sample provided the 18 T cell receptor beta chains below, sequenced in a study of blood T cells in healthy people across ages. Sample-barcoded 5' priming and a J-beta primer mix drove a second PCR of roughly 6 to 12 cycles. TCRdb recomputed calls from the 5' RACE reads with MiXCR, one row per CDR3 protein. This sample has fewer than 750,000 distinct CDR3 sequences, with over 40% found just once. The specimen was blood. These receptor sequences come from an elderly woman in good health.

The chain joins TRBV5-1 to TRBJ2-5; 11 positions agree with TRBD2. This CDR3 has 16 amino acids. Germline CDR1 SGHRS, CDR2 YFSETQ. After removal of 4 bases from V and 2 bases from J, the junction contained 7 bases not matched to a gene. CDR3 in DNA: TGCGCCAGCAGCCGACGACTAGCGGGGATACAAGAGACCCAGTACTTC. It is translated as CASSRRLAGIQETQYF.

This clonotype was seen repeatedly, ten times or more. The gene calls are TRBV4-1 and TRBJ1-4, with D perhaps matching TRBD1 (6 bases). V was trimmed by 2 bases and J by 5 bases, leaving 12 bases between them. CDR3 length equals 15 residues. CDR1 is MGHRA and CDR2 is YSYEKL in the germline V gene. CDR3 coding DNA: TGCGCCAGCAGCCAACAAGGACAGATAAATGAAAAACTGTTTTTT. Protein sequence: CASSQQGQINEKLFF.

This chain joins TRBV5-1 and TRBJ2-7, with TRBD2 matching 8 bases. V lost 2 bases to trimming and J lost 7 bases; unmatched junction nucleotides: 11. The CDR3 covers 15 residues. Germline loops: CDR1 SGHRS, CDR2 YFSETQ. The CDR3 here is CASSLQRELGDEQYF. Written as DNA, the CDR3 is TGCGCCAGCAGCTTACAGCGGGAGCTGGGTGATGAGCAGTACTTC.

This clonotype appeared a few times. This chain uses TRBV3-1 with TRBJ1-2; possibly TRBD1 for D (6 bases). This CDR3 is 12 amino acids long. Germline CDR1 is LGHDT and CDR2 is YNNKEL (reference sequence). V lost 1 base and J lost 8, with 8 bases in between. The CDR3 sequence: CASSQGTEGYTF. As DNA, the CDR3 is TGTGCCAGCAGCCAAGGGACAGAAGGCTACACCTTC.

In regard to this clonotype: A much more abundant neighbour one base away suggests this may be a read error. In DNA form, the CDR3 reads TGCGCCAGCAGCCAATCCATCGGGAGCAATGAGCAGTACTTC. This encodes CASSQSIGSNEQYF. This rearrangement joins TRBV5-1 to TRBJ2-5, with D possibly TRBD2 on 6 matching bases. This CDR3 has 14 residues. V lost 4 bases and J 11 bases, leaving 21 bases between the germline ends. CDR1 and CDR2 (germline): SGHRS, YFSETQ.

There are a few counts of this clonotype. It may be a read error: a sequence one base away is much more abundant. V gene TRBV10-1 combines with J gene TRBJ2-5; D gene uncertain. The DNA matches TRBJ2-7 better at its end, which makes the J call doubtful. The CDR3 runs to 14 residues. Germline lookup yields CDR1 WNHNN and CDR2 SYGVQD (reference sequence). CDR3 DNA sequence: TGCGCCAGCAGTGAGTCCGGACCAGTCAACGAGCAGTACTTC. Residues: CASSESGPVNEQYF.

The chain employs TRBV20-1 and TRBJ2-5; the D is unclear. Germline V lookup: CDR1 DFQATT, CDR2 SNEGSKA (reference sequence). Between the trimmed V and J ends, which lost 3 bases and 7 bases, there was a span of 12 bases. This CDR3 is 12 amino acids long. The CDR3 sequence: CSARVAAATQYF. In DNA form, the CDR3 reads TGCAGTGCTAGGGTGGCCGCCGCGACCCAGTACTTC.

V and J are TRBV27 and TRBJ1-5; maybe TRBD1 (5 bases). The CDR3 spans 15 residues. V lost 3 bases and J lost 2, with 11 bases in between. Per the germline V gene, CDR1 is MNHEY and CDR2 is SMNVEV (reference sequence). CDR3 DNA sequence: TGTGCCAGCAGTTTGCTAGGGGTCGGCAATCAGCCCCAGCATTTT. It codes for CASSLLGVGNQPQHF.

This clonotype was detected ten times or more. The chain joins TRBV27 to TRBJ2-3, with D tentatively TRBD1 (6 bases). CDR1 and CDR2 (germline): MNHEY, SMNVEV (reference sequence). V dropped 5 bases and J dropped 0 bases, with 30 bases sitting between them. The CDR3 runs 21 residues. CDR3 residues: CASSPRGPYGLRGSSTDTQYF. The CDR3 nucleotides are TGTGCCAGCAGTCCTCGGGGTCCCTATGGCCTCAGGGGATCTAGCACAGATACGCAGTATTTT.

This clonotype came up many times. A clone one base away is much larger, so this may be a read error. The chain couples TRBV6-5 to TRBJ2-1; tentative D call: TRBD2 (6 bases). Gene TRBJ2-7 matches the end of the DNA better, so the J call may be wrong. The germline V gene encodes CDR1 MNHEY and CDR2 SVGAGI. The CDR3 length is 16 residues. The CDR3 spells CASSYGRGITYNEQYF. Written as DNA, the CDR3 is TGTGCCAGCAGTTACGGTCGGGGGATCACCTACAATGAGCAGTACTTC.

This rearrangement joins TRBV12-5 to TRBJ2-1, with 8 bases aligning to TRBD1. Trimming at V came to 4 bases and at J to 7 bases, leaving 6 bases not matched to a gene. Looked up from germline, CDR1 is LGHNT and CDR2 is FRNRAP. The CDR3 is 14 residues long. CDR3 sequence: CASGSGQGRNEQFF. CDR3 in DNA: TGTGCTAGTGGTTCCGGACAGGGAAGGAATGAGCAGTTCTTC.

To note about this clonotype: Being one base from a much bigger clone, this may be a read error. The chain combines TRBV5-1 with TRBJ2-5, with 7 bases aligning to TRBD2. The CDR3 has 15 amino acids. J was trimmed by 11 bases and V by 4 bases; bases with no gene match: 17. Germline CDR1 reads SGHRS; CDR2 reads YFSETQ. The CDR3 nucleotides are TGCGCCAGCAGCCCTCTCCCGGCTAGCGGCAATGAGCAGTACTTC. Translating it yields CASSPLPASGNEQYF.

The rearrangement links TRBV28 to TRBJ2-7, with unresolved D. With 3 bases removed from V and 0 bases from J, the gap between germline ends came to 12 bases. Per the germline V gene, CDR1 is MDHEN and CDR2 is SYDVKM. The CDR3 is 15 amino acids. CDR3 sequence: CASSFSRISSYEQYF. CDR3 nucleotide sequence: TGTGCCAGCAGTTTCTCAAGGATAAGCTCCTACGAGCAGTACTTC.

The rearrangement uses TRBV5-1 and TRBJ2-3; 7 bases are shared with TRBD1. J lost 2 bases, V lost 4 bases, and 4 bases had no gene match. The CDR3 consists of 14 residues. Germline V CDR1 and CDR2: SGHRS, YFSETQ. The CDR3 DNA follows: TGCGCCAGCAGCGTGGGACAGCCCACAGATACGCAGTATTTT. The encoded protein is CASSVGQPTDTQYF.

This clonotype was counted a few times. This may be a read error: a much more frequent sequence differs by one nucleotide. V usage is TRBV3-1 and J usage is TRBJ2-3, with 8 bases lining up with TRBD1. CDR1 is LGHDT, CDR2 YNNKEL, per germline (reference sequence). The CDR3 is 15 amino acids. For the CDR3, the DNA is TGTGCCAGCGGCCAAGATCCAGGGGGCCCAGATACGCAGTATTTT. It specifies CASGQDPGGPDTQYF.

As regards this clonotype: It may be a read error: a sequence one base away is much more abundant. The rearrangement uses TRBV9 and TRBJ2-5; possible D gene TRBD1, 5 bases. The CDR3 sequence is 13 residues long. V was trimmed by 3 bases and J by 5 bases, leaving 11 bases between them. CDR1 and CDR2 (germline): SGDLS, YYNGEE. CDR3 sequence reads: CASSAKGRETQYF. In DNA, the CDR3 is TGTGCCAGCAGCGCCAAGGGGCGGGAGACCCAGTACTTC.

V usage is TRBV4-2 and J usage is TRBJ1-1; possible D gene TRBD1, 5 bases. V gave up 2 bases and J gave up 6 bases, with 13 bases separating them. The CDR3 extends over 14 amino acids. CDR1 is LGHNA, CDR2 YNFKEQ, per germline. In DNA form, the CDR3 reads TGTGCCAGCAGCCAACGGGGGGACTTCGCTGAAGCTTTCTTT. It yields the protein CASSQRGDFAEAFF.

This clonotype was picked up many times. The V gene is TRBV10-3, the J gene TRBJ2-7; no reliable D call. Germline V CDR1 and CDR2: ENHRY, SYGVKD. CDR3 length: 11 amino acids. V lost 10 bases, J lost 2 bases, and 9 bases lay in between. CDR3 bases: TGTGCCACCTCTGAGGCCTACGAGCAGTACTTC. It yields the protein CATSEAYEQYF.